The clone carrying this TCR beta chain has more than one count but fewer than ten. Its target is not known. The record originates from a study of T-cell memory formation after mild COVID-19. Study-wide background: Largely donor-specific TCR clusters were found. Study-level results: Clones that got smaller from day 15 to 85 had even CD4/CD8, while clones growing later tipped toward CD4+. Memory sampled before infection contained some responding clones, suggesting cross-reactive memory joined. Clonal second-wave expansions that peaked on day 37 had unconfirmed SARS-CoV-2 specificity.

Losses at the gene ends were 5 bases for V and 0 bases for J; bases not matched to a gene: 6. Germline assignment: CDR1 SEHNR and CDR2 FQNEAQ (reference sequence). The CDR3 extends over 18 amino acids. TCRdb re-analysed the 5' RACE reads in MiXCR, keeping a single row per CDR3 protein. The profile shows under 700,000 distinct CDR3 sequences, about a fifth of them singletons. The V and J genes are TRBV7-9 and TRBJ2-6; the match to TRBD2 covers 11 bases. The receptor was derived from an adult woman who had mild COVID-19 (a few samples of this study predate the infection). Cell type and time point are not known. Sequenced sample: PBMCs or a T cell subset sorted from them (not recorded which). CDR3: CASSPSGLADSGANVLTF. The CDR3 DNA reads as TGTGCCAGCAGCCCGTCGGGACTAGCGGACTCTGGGGCCAACGTCCTGACTTTC.